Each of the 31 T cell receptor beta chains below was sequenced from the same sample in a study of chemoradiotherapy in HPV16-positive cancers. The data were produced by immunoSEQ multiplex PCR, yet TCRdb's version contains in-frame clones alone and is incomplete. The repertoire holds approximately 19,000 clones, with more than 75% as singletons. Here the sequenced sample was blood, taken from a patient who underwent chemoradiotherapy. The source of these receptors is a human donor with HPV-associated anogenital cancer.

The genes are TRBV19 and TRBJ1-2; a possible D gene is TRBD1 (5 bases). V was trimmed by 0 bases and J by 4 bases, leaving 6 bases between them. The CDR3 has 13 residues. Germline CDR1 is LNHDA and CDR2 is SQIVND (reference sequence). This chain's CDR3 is CASSIDGGYGYTF. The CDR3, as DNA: TGTGCCAGTAGTATAGATGGGGGCTATGGCTACACCTTC.

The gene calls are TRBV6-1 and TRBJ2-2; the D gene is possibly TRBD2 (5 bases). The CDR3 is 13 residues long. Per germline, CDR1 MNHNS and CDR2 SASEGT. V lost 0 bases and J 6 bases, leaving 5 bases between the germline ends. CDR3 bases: TGTGCCAGCAGTGAAGCGCGGGCCGGGGAGCTGTTTTTT. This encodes CASSEARAGELFF.

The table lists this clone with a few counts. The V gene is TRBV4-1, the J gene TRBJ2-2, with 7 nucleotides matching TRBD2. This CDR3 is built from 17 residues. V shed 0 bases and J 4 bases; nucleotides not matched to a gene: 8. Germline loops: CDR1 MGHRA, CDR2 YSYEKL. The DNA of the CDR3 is TGCGCCAGCAGCCAAGAAGCTTTACCGGGGGGCACCGGGGAGCTGTTTTTT. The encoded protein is CASSQEALPGGTGELFF.

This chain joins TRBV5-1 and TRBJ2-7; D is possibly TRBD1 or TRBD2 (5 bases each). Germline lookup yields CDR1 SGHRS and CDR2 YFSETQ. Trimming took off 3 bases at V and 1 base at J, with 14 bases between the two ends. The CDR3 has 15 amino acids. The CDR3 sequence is CASSSFSGASYEQYF. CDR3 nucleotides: TGCGCCAGCAGCTCCTTTTCCGGGGCTTCCTACGAGCAGTACTTC.

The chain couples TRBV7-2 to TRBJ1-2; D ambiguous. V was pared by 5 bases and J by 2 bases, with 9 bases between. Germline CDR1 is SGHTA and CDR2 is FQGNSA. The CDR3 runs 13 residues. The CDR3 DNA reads TGTGCCAGCAGCCTTACAAGAAACTATGGCTACACCTTC. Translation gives CASSLTRNYGYTF.

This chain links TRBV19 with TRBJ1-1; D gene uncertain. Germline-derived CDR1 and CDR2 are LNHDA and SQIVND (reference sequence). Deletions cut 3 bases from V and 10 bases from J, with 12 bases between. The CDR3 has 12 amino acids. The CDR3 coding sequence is TGTGCCAGTAGTATCCCAATGAGTCGAGCTTTCTTT. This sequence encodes CASSIPMSRAFF.

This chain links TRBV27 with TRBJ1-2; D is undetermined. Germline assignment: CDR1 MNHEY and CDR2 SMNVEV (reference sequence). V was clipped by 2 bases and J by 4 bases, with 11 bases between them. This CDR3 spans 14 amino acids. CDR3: CASSLVPSLYGYTF. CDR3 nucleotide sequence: TGTGCCAGCAGTTTAGTCCCATCGCTCTATGGCTACACCTTC.

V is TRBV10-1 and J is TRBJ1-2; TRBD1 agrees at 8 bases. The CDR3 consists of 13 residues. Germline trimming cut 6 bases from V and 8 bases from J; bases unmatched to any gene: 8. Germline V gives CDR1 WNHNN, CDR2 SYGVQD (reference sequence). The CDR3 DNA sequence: TGCGCCAGCAGCTCAAAGGACAGGGACGGCTACACCTTC. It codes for CASSSKDRDGYTF.

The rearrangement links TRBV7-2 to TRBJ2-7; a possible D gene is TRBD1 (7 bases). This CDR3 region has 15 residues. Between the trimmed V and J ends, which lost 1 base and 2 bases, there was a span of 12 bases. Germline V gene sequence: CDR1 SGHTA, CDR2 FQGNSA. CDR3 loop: CASSLVQGGPYEQYF. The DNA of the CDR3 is TGTGCCAGCAGCTTAGTGCAGGGGGGCCCCTACGAGCAGTACTTC. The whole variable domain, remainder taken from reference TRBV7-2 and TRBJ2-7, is GAGVSQSPSNKVTEKGKDVELRCDPISGHTALYWYRQSLGQGLEFLIYFQGNSAPDKSGLPSDRFSAERTGGSVSTLTIQRTQQEDSAVYLCASSLVQGGPYEQYFGPGTRLTVT.

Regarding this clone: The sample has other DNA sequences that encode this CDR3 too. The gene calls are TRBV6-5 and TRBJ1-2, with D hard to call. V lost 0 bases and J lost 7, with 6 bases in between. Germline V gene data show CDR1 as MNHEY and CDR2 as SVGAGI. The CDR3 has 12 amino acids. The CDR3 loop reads CASSYSKGGYTF. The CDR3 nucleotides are TGTGCCAGCAGTTACTCGAAGGGTGGCTACACCTTC.

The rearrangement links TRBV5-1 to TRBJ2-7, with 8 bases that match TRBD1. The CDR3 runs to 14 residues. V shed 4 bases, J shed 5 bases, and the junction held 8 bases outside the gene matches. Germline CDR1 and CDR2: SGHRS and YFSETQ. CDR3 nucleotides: TGCGCCAGCAGCACGGACAGGGCAATGGACGAGCAGTACTTC. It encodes CASSTDRAMDEQYF.

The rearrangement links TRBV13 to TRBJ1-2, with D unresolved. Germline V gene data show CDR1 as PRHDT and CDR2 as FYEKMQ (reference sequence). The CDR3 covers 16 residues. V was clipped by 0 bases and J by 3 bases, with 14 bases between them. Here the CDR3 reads CASSLGRLALDYGYTF. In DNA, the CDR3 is TGTGCCAGCAGCTTAGGCCGATTGGCCCTTGACTATGGCTACACCTTC.

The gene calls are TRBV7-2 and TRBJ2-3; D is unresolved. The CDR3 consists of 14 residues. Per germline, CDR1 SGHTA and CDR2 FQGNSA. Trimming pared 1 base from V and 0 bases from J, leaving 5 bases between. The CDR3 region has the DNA TGTGCCAGCAGCTTAGTTAGTAGCACAGATACGCAGTATTTT. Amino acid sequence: CASSLVSSTDTQYF.

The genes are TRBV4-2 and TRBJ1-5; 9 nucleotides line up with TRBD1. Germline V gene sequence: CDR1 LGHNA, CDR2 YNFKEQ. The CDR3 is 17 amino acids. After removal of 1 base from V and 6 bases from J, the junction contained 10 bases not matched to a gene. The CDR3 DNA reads TGTGCCAGCAGCCAAGGACAGGGGGGCCCTAGCGGTCAGCCCCAGCATTTT. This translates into CASSQGQGGPSGQPQHF.

CDR3 region: CASSPVSPTYEQYF. The CDR3 DNA reads as TGTGCCAGTAGTCCTGTATCCCCAACCTACGAGCAGTACTTC. The rearrangement joins TRBV19 to TRBJ2-7; no clear D. CDR1 is LNHDA and CDR2 is SQIVND in the germline V gene (reference sequence). Trimming took off 5 bases at V and 2 bases at J, with 13 bases between the two ends. The CDR3 has 14 residues.

The CDR3 is CASSSPINIQYF. The CDR3 coding sequence is TGTGCCAGCTCCTCCCCAATAAACATTCAGTACTTC. The chain has TRBV18 and TRBJ2-4; D is unclear. The V end lost 6 bases, the J end lost 6 bases, and 9 bases lay between the germline ends. The germline CDR1 and CDR2 sequences are KGHSH and LQKENI. This CDR3 has 12 amino acids.

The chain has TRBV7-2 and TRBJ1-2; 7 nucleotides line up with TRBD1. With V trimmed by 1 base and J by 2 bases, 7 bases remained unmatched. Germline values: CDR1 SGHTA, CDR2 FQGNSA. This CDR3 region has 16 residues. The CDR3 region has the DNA TGTGCCAGCAGCTTAGGATCCGGCAGGGGGAACTATGGCTACACCTTC. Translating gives CASSLGSGRGNYGYTF.

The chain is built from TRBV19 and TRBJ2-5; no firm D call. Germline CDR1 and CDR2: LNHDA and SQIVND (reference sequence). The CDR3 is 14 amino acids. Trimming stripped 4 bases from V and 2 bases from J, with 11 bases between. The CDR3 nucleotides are TGTGCCAGTAGTACCATGGGCGCACAAGAGACCCAGTACTTC. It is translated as CASSTMGAQETQYF.

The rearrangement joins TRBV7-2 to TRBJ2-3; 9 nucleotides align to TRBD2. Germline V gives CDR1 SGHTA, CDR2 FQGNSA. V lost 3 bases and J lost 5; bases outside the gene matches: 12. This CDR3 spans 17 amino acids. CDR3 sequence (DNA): TGTGCCAGCAGCTTTACCACTAGGCGGGGGGGCATAGATACGCAGTATTTT. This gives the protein CASSFTTRRGGIDTQYF. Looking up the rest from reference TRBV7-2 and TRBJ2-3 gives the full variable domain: GAGVSQSPSNKVTEKGKDVELRCDPISGHTALYWYRQSLGQGLEFLIYFQGNSAPDKSGLPSDRFSAERTGGSVSTLTIQRTQQEDSAVYLCASSFTTRRGGIDTQYFGPGTRLTVL.

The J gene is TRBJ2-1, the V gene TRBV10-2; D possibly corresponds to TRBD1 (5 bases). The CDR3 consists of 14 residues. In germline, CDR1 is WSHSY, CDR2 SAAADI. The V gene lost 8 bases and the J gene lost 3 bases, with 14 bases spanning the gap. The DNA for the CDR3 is TGCGCCAGCTTTGGACACACATTCTACAATGAGCAGTTCTTC. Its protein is CASFGHTFYNEQFF.

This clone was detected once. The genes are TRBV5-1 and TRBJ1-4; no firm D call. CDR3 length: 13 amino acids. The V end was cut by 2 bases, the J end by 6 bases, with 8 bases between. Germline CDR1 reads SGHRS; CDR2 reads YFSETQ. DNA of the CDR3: TGCGCCAGCAGCTTTGCGCCGGATGAAAAACTGTTTTTT. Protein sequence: CASSFAPDEKLFF.

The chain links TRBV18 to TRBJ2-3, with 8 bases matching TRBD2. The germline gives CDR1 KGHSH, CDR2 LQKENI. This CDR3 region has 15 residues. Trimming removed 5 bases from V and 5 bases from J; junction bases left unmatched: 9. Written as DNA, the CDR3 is TGTGCCAGCTCAAGTGGCCTAGCGGGTCGAGATACGCAGTATTTT. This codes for CASSSGLAGRDTQYF.

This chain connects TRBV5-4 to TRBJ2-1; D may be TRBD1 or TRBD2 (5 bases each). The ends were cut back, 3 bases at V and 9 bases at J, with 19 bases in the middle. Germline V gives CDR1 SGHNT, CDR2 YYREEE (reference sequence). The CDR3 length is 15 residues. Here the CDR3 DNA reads TGTGCCAGCAGCTCTCCGGGACCCACTAGTGGTGAGCAGTTCTTC. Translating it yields CASSSPGPTSGEQFF. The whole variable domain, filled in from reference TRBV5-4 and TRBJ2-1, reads ETGVTQSPTHLIKTRGQQVTLRCSSQSGHNTVSWYQQALGQGPQFIFQYYREEENGRGNFPPRFSGLQFPNYSSELNVNALELDDSALYLCASSSPGPTSGEQFFGPGTRLTVL.

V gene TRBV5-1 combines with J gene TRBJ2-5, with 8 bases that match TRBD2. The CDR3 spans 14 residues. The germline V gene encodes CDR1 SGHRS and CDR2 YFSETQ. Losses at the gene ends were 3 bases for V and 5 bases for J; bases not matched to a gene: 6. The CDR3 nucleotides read TGCGCCAGCAGCTCAGCGGGAGATTGGGAGACCCAGTACTTC. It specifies CASSSAGDWETQYF. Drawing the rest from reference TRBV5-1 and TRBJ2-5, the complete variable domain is KAGVTQTPRYLIKTRGQQVTLSCSPISGHRSVSWYQQTPGQGLQFLFEYFSETQRNKGNFPGRFSGRQFSNSRSEMNVSTLELGDSALYLCASSSAGDWETQYFGPGTRLLVL.

The CDR3 coding sequence is TGCGCCAGCAGTGTGGTCCCTGGGACTAGCGGGAGGGCCCGCGAGCAGTACTTC. Amino acids: CASSVVPGTSGRAREQYF. The chain has TRBV10-2 and TRBJ2-7, with 16 bases fitting TRBD2. Germline assignment: CDR1 WSHSY and CDR2 SAAADI. CDR3 length: 18 residues. J gave up 6 bases and V 4 bases, and 12 bases lay outside the gene matches.

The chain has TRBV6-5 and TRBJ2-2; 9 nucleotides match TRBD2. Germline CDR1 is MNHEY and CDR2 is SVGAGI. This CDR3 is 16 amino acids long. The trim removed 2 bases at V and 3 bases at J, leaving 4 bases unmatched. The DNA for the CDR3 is TGTGCCAGCAGTTACGGCGGGGGGGCCTACACCGGGGAGCTGTTTTTT. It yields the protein CASSYGGGAYTGELFF.

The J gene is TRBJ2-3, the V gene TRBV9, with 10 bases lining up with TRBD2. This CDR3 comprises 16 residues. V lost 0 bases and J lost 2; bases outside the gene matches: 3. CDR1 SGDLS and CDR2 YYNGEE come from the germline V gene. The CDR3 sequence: CASSVVAGGPTDTQYF. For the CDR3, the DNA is TGTGCCAGCAGCGTAGTAGCGGGGGGACCCACAGATACGCAGTATTTT.

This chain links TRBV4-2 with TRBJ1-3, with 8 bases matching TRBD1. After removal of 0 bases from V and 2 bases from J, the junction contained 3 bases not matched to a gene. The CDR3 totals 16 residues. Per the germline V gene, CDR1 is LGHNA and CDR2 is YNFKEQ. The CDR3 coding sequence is TGTGCCAGCAGCCAAGACAGGGGGCCCCCTGGAAACACCATATATTTT. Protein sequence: CASSQDRGPPGNTIYF.

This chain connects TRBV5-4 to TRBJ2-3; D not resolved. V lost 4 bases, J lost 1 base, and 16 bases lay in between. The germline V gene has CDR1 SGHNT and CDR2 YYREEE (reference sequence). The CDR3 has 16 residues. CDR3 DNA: TGTGCCAGCAGCCCCACCTCTGGCACGGGCACAGATACGCAGTATTTT. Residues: CASSPTSGTGTDTQYF.

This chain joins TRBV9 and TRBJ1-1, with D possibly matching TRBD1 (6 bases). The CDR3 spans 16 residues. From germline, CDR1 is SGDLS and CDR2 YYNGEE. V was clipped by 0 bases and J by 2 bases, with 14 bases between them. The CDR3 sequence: CASSVGQGWSNTEAFF. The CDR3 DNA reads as TGTGCCAGCAGCGTAGGGCAGGGGTGGTCCAACACTGAAGCTTTCTTT.

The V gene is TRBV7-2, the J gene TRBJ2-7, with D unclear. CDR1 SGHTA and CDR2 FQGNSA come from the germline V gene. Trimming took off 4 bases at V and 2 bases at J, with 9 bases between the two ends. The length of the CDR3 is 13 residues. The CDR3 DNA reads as TGTGCCAGCAGCTCAGTTCCCCCCTACGAGCAGTACTTC. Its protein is CASSSVPPYEQYF.